This TCR beta chain derives from a study of shared clonotypes between healthy human individuals. Across the study: CD8 memory received one plate per donor, CD8 naive two, CD4 memory three and CD4 naive three.

Germline CDR1 LNHNV, CDR2 YYDKDF (reference sequence). Trimming at V came to 6 bases and at J to 3 bases, leaving 2 bases not matched to a gene. The CDR3 has 14 residues. General study results and limits: Clonotypes shared by all four donors outscored non-shared clonotypes in generation probability. It was anticipated that sequencing depth would influence how many clonotypes donors shared. Researchers sampled only blood; tissue repertoires likely differ.

Data came from immunoSEQ multiplex PCR; TCRdb stores just in-frame clones and leaves some out. The sample lists hundreds of thousands of clones, approximately 96% seen once, with about 0.12% in the top ten. Positive CCR7 selection of CD45RO-negative cells yielded the naive CD8 cells, and terminally differentiated effector memory CD45RA+ cells were excluded. As regards this clone: As yet, its antigen is unknown.

The chain joins TRBV15 to TRBJ2-5, with 12 bases fitting TRBD2. This receptor was taken from a woman in her twenties or thirties in good health. Material for sequencing was naive CD8+ T cells sorted from blood. CDR3 amino acids: CATRTSGREETQYF. As DNA, the CDR3 is TGTGCCACCAGGACTAGCGGGAGAGAAGAGACCCAGTACTTC.